This TCR beta chain was sequenced for a study of vaccination effects on CD4 cells after COVID-19 (dated by TCRdb to the early 2020s). Regarding the research as a whole: In the ViraFEST assay, PBMC were stimulated with viral peptide pools, and antigen-specific CD4+ T cell clonotypes were then identified by expansion using TCR sequencing. In both COVID-19 convalescent patients and infection-naive vaccine recipients, the study compared SARS-CoV-2 spike-specific CD4+ TCR repertoires from before mRNA vaccination with those from after it. The Oncomine TCR Beta short-read assay on an Illumina iSeq 100 was used to sequence cultures from other donors in the study. Each participant received two doses of an mRNA SARS-CoV-2 vaccine, either BNT162b2 or mRNA-1273. Altogether, 10 COVID-19 convalescent patients and a few SARS-CoV-2-naive healthy vaccine recipients made up the full study. Some 2 million PBMC per well were cultured with 8.5 to 10 ug/ml peptides in IMDM containing about 5% human AB serum, 10 IU/ml IL-2 and gentamicin. What the authors observed across the whole study: At late post-vaccination timepoints, both infection-induced and vaccine-induced clones showed marked clonal contraction, consistent with waning T cell responses. Only a small number of convalescent patients were included, and no early post-infection timepoints were available, which limited the study. Among healthy vaccine recipients, nearly all vaccine-induced clones were SARS-CoV-2 mono-reactive, and just 1 of 255 was cross-reactive with common cold coronaviruses.

After approximately eleven days of culture, CD4+ T cells were isolated with the EasySep CD4+ T cell isolation kit. None of the healthy vaccine recipients had a prior SARS-CoV-2 infection, which was confirmed by nucleocapsid antibody tests that came back negative both before and after vaccination. Half of the culture medium was replaced with fresh IL-2-containing medium on days 3 and 7. Unless otherwise noted, each peptide stimulation condition was cultured in triplicate wells. Using Ficoll-Paque Plus gradient centrifugation, PBMC were separated from whole blood and then either used fresh or cryopreserved at -140C. Genomic DNA was extracted from cultured CD4+ T cells with the QIAamp micro DNA kit. Its CDR3 holds 15 amino acids, cysteine through phenylalanine. This entry keeps only the CDR3 DNA: 45 bases, framed from base 1. The germline V gene (reference sequence) yields SGHNT for CDR1 and YYREEE for CDR2. Between the V and J ends, shortened by 0 bases and 1 base respectively, the junction contains 11 bases.

The method was the immunoSEQ multiplex PCR assay. DNA from the CD4+ T cells that had been cultured and isolated underwent TCR beta CDR3 sequencing. In the original analysis: Non-productive TCR sequences were removed and reads were trimmed to the CDR3 region, keeping CDR3s of at least 7 amino acids. The MANAFEST web app was used to identify antigen-specific clonotypes by comparing expansion in peptide wells with expansion in reference cultures. To be called positive, a clone needed expansion at FDR<0.05 compared with the reference and with all other wells, an odds ratio greater than 5, and a frequency greater than 0.1% in two replicate wells. Clonotypes significantly expanded in SARS-CoV-2 spike wells and in at least one common cold coronavirus spike condition were defined as cross-reactive. CDR3 similarity was assessed by Levenshtein distance using the stringdist R package, and unrooted trees were constructed with ape in R 3.6.1. TCRdb carries this immuneACCESS record with in-frame sequences only. Its versions omit some clonotypes, under half of them owing to an unresolved V gene in the studies checked, with the rest unexplained. V and J calls and clone size are given by that table; D and trimming were obtained from the DNA. In all, the sample holds around 25,000 clones, and around 69% of those were seen once. The ten biggest clones cover about 11% of the sample.

Regarding this clone: Its antigen specificity is not known. There are no base qualities to consult, and no much larger clone falls within one base.

Recombination linked TRBV5-4 to TRBJ2-7; a tentative D match to TRBD2 spans 6 bases. The TCR sequence derives from a human donor who received a COVID-19 vaccine. The source material was CD4+ T cells from PBMCs cultured without peptide, sampled before COVID-19 vaccination. The DNA reads TGTGCCAGCAGCTTGGAGGGACTGGCATCCTACGAGCAGTACTTC. It translates as CASSLEGLASYEQYF.